These 22 T cell receptor beta chains share one sample of origin, sequenced in a study of T cell responses to AZD1222 COVID-19 vaccine. Data came from immunoSEQ multiplex PCR; TCRdb stores just in-frame clones and leaves some out. The sample carries 140,000 to 150,000 clones, 80% to 95% recorded once. The input for sequencing was peripheral blood, taken on day 0 of AZD1222 vaccination. These receptors originate from an adult in good health.

The gene calls are TRBV19 and TRBJ2-7; perhaps TRBD2 as D (5 bases). Germline V gene sequence: CDR1 LNHDA, CDR2 SQIVND (reference sequence). This CDR3 contains 14 residues. Trimming stripped 0 bases from V and 7 bases from J, with 13 bases between. The CDR3 DNA reads TGTGCCAGTAGTATAGAAGAAGGGCCGGGAGAGCAGTACTTC. As protein: CASSIEEGPGEQYF.

DNA of the CDR3: TGCGCCAGCAGCAAGGACGGCGCTAACTATGGCTACACCTTC. Translation: CASSKDGANYGYTF. The rearrangement links TRBV5-1 to TRBJ1-2; D is unclear. The ends were cut back, 4 bases at V and 0 bases at J, with 10 bases in the middle. The CDR3 has 14 residues. Germline V lookup: CDR1 SGHRS, CDR2 YFSETQ.

The chain uses TRBV12-3 or TRBV12-4 and TRBJ2-1; D remains unclear. V was trimmed by 6 bases and J by 5 bases, leaving 11 bases between them. The CDR3 runs to 13 residues. The chain's CDR3 is CASSYNPNNEQFF. CDR3 DNA: TGTGCCAGCAGCTACAATCCGAACAATGAGCAGTTCTTC.

CDR3 amino acids: CASSPLRGELFF. CDR3 in DNA: TGTGCCAGCAGTCCACTCCGCGGGGAGCTGTTTTTT. The rearrangement uses TRBV12-3 or TRBV12-4 and TRBJ2-2; no clear D gene. Trimming removed 5 bases from V and 7 bases from J, with 8 bases in between. The CDR3 extends over 12 amino acids.

The chain is built from TRBV19 and TRBJ2-7, with a possible D match to TRBD1 (6 bases). Germline-derived CDR1 and CDR2 are LNHDA and SQIVND (reference sequence). Trimming removed 2 bases at V and 4 bases at J, with 15 bases between. The CDR3 is 15 amino acids. CDR3 sequence (DNA): TGTGCCAGTAGTATAACGTCGACAGGTCCTTACGAGCAGTACTTC. It codes for CASSITSTGPYEQYF.

The genes are TRBV5-4 and TRBJ1-4; D is uncertain. Trimming removed 0 bases from V and 8 bases from J, with 11 bases in between. This CDR3 has 14 residues. Per the germline V gene, CDR1 is SGHNT and CDR2 is YYREEE (reference sequence). The CDR3 coding sequence is TGTGCCAGCAGCTTGGGCGGGAATGAGGAAAAACTGTTTTTT. It is translated as CASSLGGNEEKLFF.

This chain connects TRBV19 to TRBJ2-3; maybe TRBD1 (5 bases). Germline V gene lookup returns CDR1 LNHDA and CDR2 SQIVND (reference sequence). This CDR3 is 15 amino acids long. The V and J ends lost 3 bases and 1 base respectively, with 11 bases between them. CDR3 coding DNA: TGTGCCAGTAGTATCGGTGGCAGGGGCACAGATACGCAGTATTTT. This encodes CASSIGGRGTDTQYF.

V and J are TRBV5-1 and TRBJ2-7; perhaps TRBD1 as D (6 bases). Germline values: CDR1 SGHRS, CDR2 YFSETQ. V gave up 0 bases and J gave up 3 bases, with 13 bases separating them. The CDR3 has 15 amino acids. The CDR3 is CASSLDRQGSYEQYF. The CDR3 DNA reads TGCGCCAGCAGCTTGGACAGGCAGGGGAGCTACGAGCAGTACTTC.

A single count supports this clone. This chain uses TRBV5-4 with TRBJ1-1, with a possible D match to TRBD1 (6 bases). Germline values: CDR1 SGHNT, CDR2 YYREEE (reference sequence). V was clipped by 0 bases and J by 4 bases, with 7 bases between them. This CDR3 is built from 13 residues. CDR3 region: CASSLEQGTEAFF. The CDR3 region has the DNA TGTGCCAGCAGCTTGGAACAGGGCACTGAAGCTTTCTTT.

V is TRBV20-1 and J is TRBJ2-2; 9 positions agree with TRBD2. Trimming at V came to 3 bases and at J to 4 bases, leaving 9 bases not matched to a gene. Germline V lookup: CDR1 DFQATT, CDR2 SNEGSKA (reference sequence). The CDR3 length is 16 residues. The CDR3 nucleotides read TGCAGTGCTAGTGGCGGTAGCGGGAGAGCCACCGGGGAGCTGTTTTTT. The encoded protein is CSASGGSGRATGELFF.

The genes are TRBV28 and TRBJ2-6; D remains ambiguous. The germline CDR1 and CDR2 sequences are MDHEN and SYDVKM. Trimming took 3 bases from V and 4 from J, leaving 13 bases between them. This CDR3 has 16 amino acids. The CDR3 region is CASSFDRRSGANVLTF. CDR3 nucleotides: TGTGCCAGCAGTTTCGACCGGCGGTCCGGGGCCAACGTCCTGACTTTC.

The genes are TRBV28 and TRBJ1-1, with D possibly matching TRBD1 (5 bases). V was pared by 6 bases and J by 12 bases, with 17 bases between. The germline gives CDR1 MDHEN, CDR2 SYDVKM. The length of the CDR3 is 12 residues. CDR3 loop: CASSPEWGGTFF. CDR3 in DNA: TGTGCCAGCAGCCCGGAGTGGGGGGGAACTTTCTTT.

The chain is built from TRBV12-3 or TRBV12-4 and TRBJ1-2; weak D call: TRBD1 (6 bases). The germline V and J ends were trimmed by 5 bases and 8 bases, with 15 bases remaining between them. This CDR3 is 13 amino acids long. The CDR3 DNA follows: TGTGCCAGCAGTCCCAGGGGACGTCAGGGCTACACCTTC. It yields the protein CASSPRGRQGYTF.

This chain connects TRBV25-1 to TRBJ2-1, with 10 positions matching TRBD1. Germline CDR1 MGHDK, CDR2 SYGVNS. The CDR3 has 15 residues. The junction had 7 bases not matched to a gene; V was cut back by 6 bases and J by 5 bases. The CDR3 sequence is CASSFSGTGDNEQFF. The CDR3 DNA is TGTGCCAGCAGCTTTTCCGGGACAGGGGACAATGAGCAGTTCTTC. Filled out from reference TRBV25-1 and TRBJ2-1, the complete variable domain reads EADIYQTPRYLVIGTGKKITLECSQTMGHDKMYWYQQDPGMELHLIHYSYGVNSTEKGDLSSESTVSRIRTEHFPLTLESARPSHTSQYLCASSFSGTGDNEQFFGPGTRLTVL.

The rearrangement uses TRBV5-1 and TRBJ1-5, with a weak D call TRBD1 (5 bases). The CDR3 sequence is 14 residues long. Germline V CDR1 and CDR2: SGHRS, YFSETQ. Trimming left V 4 bases short and J 0 bases short, with 8 bases between. Here the CDR3 DNA reads TGCGCCAGCAGCGTTGACAGTAGCAATCAGCCCCAGCATTTT. This encodes CASSVDSSNQPQHF.

The chain has TRBV19 and TRBJ2-3, with TRBD2 as a possible D gene (5 bases). Germline V gene lookup returns CDR1 LNHDA and CDR2 SQIVND (reference sequence). V was clipped by 0 bases and J by 1 base, with 20 bases between them. The CDR3 is 19 residues long. The CDR3 nucleotides are TGTGCCAGTAGTATAGATAAACAAGGACTCATCAGGCGCACAGATACGCAGTATTTT. Protein sequence: CASSIDKQGLIRRTDTQYF.

This clone was recorded a few times. The chain combines TRBV6-4 with TRBJ2-1; 9 nucleotides align to TRBD2. The CDR3 is 18 residues long. In germline, CDR1 is MRHNA, CDR2 SNTAGT. V trimming: 1 base; J trimming: 0 bases; junction bases outside the gene matches: 7. CDR3 residues: CASSDLREGSRSYNEQFF. The CDR3 nucleotides read TGTGCCAGCAGTGACTTGCGGGAGGGCTCCCGCTCCTACAATGAGCAGTTCTTC.

V gene TRBV6-5 combines with J gene TRBJ2-5, with unresolved D. Per germline, CDR1 MNHEY and CDR2 SVGAGI. The CDR3 spans 15 residues. V was pared by 3 bases and J by 3 bases, with 14 bases between. In nucleotides, the CDR3 is TGTGCCAGCAGTTATAGGGCGACTGGGAAAGAGACCCAGTACTTC. Translation gives CASSYRATGKETQYF.

The chain is built from TRBV4-3 and TRBJ1-4, with D possibly matching TRBD1 (5 bases). The CDR3 consists of 15 residues. Germline V gives CDR1 LGHNA, CDR2 YSLEER. V was cut by 4 bases and J by 8 bases, with 17 bases left in between. The CDR3 DNA sequence: TGCGCCAGCAGCCCCGACCTCCTTCGGGGGGAAAAACTGTTTTTT. Its protein product is CASSPDLLRGEKLFF.

The V gene is TRBV5-1, the J gene TRBJ2-2, with D maybe TRBD1 (6 bases). Germline values: CDR1 SGHRS, CDR2 YFSETQ. The germline V and J ends were trimmed by 0 bases and 6 bases, with 12 bases remaining between them. CDR3 length: 15 residues. The DNA of the CDR3 is TGCGCCAGCAGCTTGGAGGGGGAGTGGGCCGGGGAGCTGTTTTTT. Its protein product is CASSLEGEWAGELFF.

This clone was detected only once. The chain carries TRBV19 and TRBJ2-1, with D unresolved. The V gene's germline CDR1 is LNHDA and CDR2 SQIVND (reference sequence). The V gene lost 3 bases and the J gene lost 6 bases, with 12 bases spanning the gap. The CDR3 contains 14 residues. The CDR3 DNA is TGTGCCAGTAGTATGGCATTGAAATCCAATGAGCAGTTCTTC. Translating gives CASSMALKSNEQFF.

The V call is TRBV21-1, the J call TRBJ2-2; the table gives TRBD2 as D, unverified against the DNA. TRBV21-1 is noted as a pseudogene. The CDR3 has 20 amino acids. The CDR3 sequence: CASSKAGRLAGGPNTGELFF. CDR3 sequence (DNA): TGTGCCAGCAGCAAAGCGGGAAGACTAGCGGGAGGCCCGAACACCGGGGAGCTGTTTTTT.